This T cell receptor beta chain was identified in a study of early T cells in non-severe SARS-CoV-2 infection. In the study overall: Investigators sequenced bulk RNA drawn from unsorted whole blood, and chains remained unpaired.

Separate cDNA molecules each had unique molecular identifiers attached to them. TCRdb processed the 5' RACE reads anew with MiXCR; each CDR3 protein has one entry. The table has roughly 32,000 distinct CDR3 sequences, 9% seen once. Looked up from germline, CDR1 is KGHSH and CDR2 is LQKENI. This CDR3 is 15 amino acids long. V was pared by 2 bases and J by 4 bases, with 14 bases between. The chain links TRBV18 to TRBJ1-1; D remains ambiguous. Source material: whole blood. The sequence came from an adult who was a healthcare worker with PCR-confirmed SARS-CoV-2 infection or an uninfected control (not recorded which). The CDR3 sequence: CASSPGGQVVTEAFF. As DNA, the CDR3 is TGTGCCAGCTCACCAGGAGGGCAGGTTGTCACTGAAGCTTTCTTT.